This TCR beta chain was retrieved from a study of response to subunit inactivated influenza vaccine. The study, taken as a whole, reports: Each seasonal flu vaccination may recruit only limited new T cells, authors suggested.

TCRdb ran MiXCR on the RT-PCR reads and lists one entry per CDR3 protein. The table includes hundreds of thousands of distinct CDR3 sequences, roughly 10% detected once. CDR1 and CDR2 (germline): MGHRA, YSYEKL. Trimming left V 5 bases short and J 0 bases short, with 8 bases between. CDR3 length equals 14 residues. The sample holds a few counts of this clonotype. Its antigen remains unidentified. This specimen consisted of PBMCs from blood, obtained on the day of vaccination. The chain joins TRBV4-1 to TRBJ1-5; D call uncertain. The clonotype was recovered from a middle-aged man who received an inactivated influenza vaccine. The CDR3 reads CASSGRTSNQPQHF. The CDR3 DNA reads as TGCGCCAGCAGCGGTAGGACTAGCAATCAGCCCCAGCATTTT.